This T cell receptor beta chain was retrieved from a study of T-cell memory formation after mild COVID-19 (dated by TCRdb to the early 2020s). As for the study more broadly: Most TCR sequence clusters were specific to one of the two donors. In two donors, T-cell clones that expanded and contracted after mild COVID-19 were followed by sequencing TCRalpha and TCRbeta repertoires longitudinally. The cohort comprised two young, previously healthy adult volunteers, one female and one male. On the study overall, not on this receptor specifically: Clones contracting from day 15 to 85 had balanced CD4/CD8 phenotypes, while a second wave expanding from day 15 to 37 was biased towards CD4+. The detection of some responding clones in pre-infection memory suggests that pre-existing cross-reactive memory T cells joined the SARS-CoV-2 response. The second-wave clones that peaked on day 37 were not confirmed to be SARS-CoV-2 specific. Contracting CD4+ clones were located mainly in the CM and EM memory subsets, whereas CD8+ clones were found to be enriched in EMRA. The study covered only two mild cases, and larger cohorts including severe cases with pre-infection samples were considered necessary.

The sequencer was an Illumina NovaSeq 6000. cDNA libraries for TCRalpha and TCRbeta were prepared by 5'RACE using constant-segment primers, with sample barcodes and unique molecular identifiers added. RNA was extracted from every sample with Trizol reagent. Library amplification was performed in two PCR steps, and a second sample barcode and Illumina TruSeq adapters were introduced in the second step. Sequencing of libraries was performed on an Illumina NovaSeq with 2 x 150 bp paired-end reads. Processing in the source paper ran as follows. The reads were demultiplexed and collapsed into UMI-guided consensus sequences using migec v1.2.7. Using mixcr v2.1.11, UMI consensuses were aligned to TRA and TRB V and J templates and then assembled into clonotypes. Clonotypes were classified as expanded or contracted when called significant by both edgeR and NoisET, with noise models trained on biological replicates. For edgeR calls, the cutoffs were a false discovery rate-adjusted p below 0.01 and a log2 fold-change threshold of 1. As an exploratory analysis of dynamics, max-normalized trajectories of the 1000 most abundant clonotypes were examined by PCA with hierarchical clustering. Each responding clone was given a CD4 or CD8 phenotype based on the CD4+ and CD8+ repertoires, which had been sequenced separately. TCRdb reworked the public reads: Q25 trimming with fastp, MiXCR clone assembly, productive beta chains retained. Duplicate CDR3 protein sequences are folded into a single record with the most common DNA and genes. TCRdb's processing, not the authors' own work, is the source of the V and J calls. The sample table holds just under 150,000 distinct CDR3 sequences, of which less than 20% were seen once. 2% to 2.5% of the sample goes to the ten largest clones.

Compared with germline, V lacks 7 bases and J lacks 3 bases; bases without a gene match: 10. The CDR3, cysteine through phenylalanine, is 15 amino acids long. Only the CDR3 portion is preserved as DNA: 45 bases, with reading frame beginning at the first base. The germline V gene specifies SNHLY as CDR1 and FYNNEI as CDR2. PBMCs were isolated by Ficoll-Paque density gradient centrifugation. In regard to this clonotype: Its target antigen remains unknown. No much larger clone is present one base from it, and per-base qualities are unavailable.

Sequencing used PBMCs or a T cell subset sorted from them (not recorded which). The chain uses TRBV2 and TRBJ2-7, with 9 middle bases fitting TRBD1. The origin of this receptor is an adult woman who had mild COVID-19 (a few samples of this study predate the infection). The sample titles of this study are shuffled in the database, so cell type and time point are left out; the donor was told from shared clones. CDR3 protein: CASTRTGALLYEQYF. The DNA reads TGTGCCAGCACCAGGACAGGGGCCCTACTCTACGAGCAGTACTTC.